This TCR beta chain was captured in a study of blood T cells in healthy people across ages. Together with a sample-barcoded 5' primer, a J-beta primer mix was included in a second PCR lasting about 6 to 11 cycles. TCRdb reprocessed the 5' RACE reads with MiXCR, giving one entry per CDR3 protein. The table has some 1.1 million distinct CDR3 sequences, more than 30% seen once. This CDR3 contains 14 residues. V lost 5 bases and J lost 2, with 12 bases in between. This clonotype was detected a few times. The receptor was isolated from a man aged 18 to 29 in good health. The sequenced sample was blood. The chain is built from TRBV12-3 or TRBV12-4 and TRBJ2-5; D gene unclear. The CDR3 DNA follows: TGTGCCAGCAGTCCCCTAGGTACGCAAGAGACCCAGTACTTC. Protein sequence: CASSPLGTQETQYF.